This T cell receptor (beta chain) was sequenced in a study of blood T cell repertoires in COVID-19. Study overall: Samples of COVID-19 (acute and convalescent) were obtained from the United States, Italy and Spain.

Germline V lookup: CDR1 MDHEN, CDR2 SYDVKM. Trimming cost V 6 bases and J 6 bases; bases outside gene matches: 9. The CDR3 runs 14 residues. In the source study's methods: How many nucleated cells were present was estimated from reference gene primer amplification. The table came from immunoSEQ multiplex PCR; TCRdb's copy has only in-frame clones and leaves some out. The DNA was the basis for D and trimming; V, J and clone size are from that table. The table has more than 60,000 clones, around four fifths seen once. Source material: peripheral blood. The rearrangement uses TRBV28 and TRBJ2-5; 8 bases match TRBD1. The clonotype originates from a human donor in a cohort sampled during active COVID-19. The CDR3 is CASSRTGLGKTQYF. The CDR3 bases are TGTGCCAGCAGCCGGACAGGGTTAGGGAAGACCCAGTACTTC. Based on the CDR3 plus reference TRBV28 and TRBJ2-5, the full variable domain is DVKVTQSSRYLVKRTGEKVFLECVQDMDHENMFWYRQDPGLGLRLIYFSYDVKMKEKGDIPEGYSVSREKKERFSLILESASTNQTSMYLCASSRTGLGKTQYFGPGTRLLVL.